The sequence of this T cell receptor beta chain was determined in a study of T cells expressing NK-cell markers (dated by TCRdb to 2018 to 2020). Study-level background: Three sorted T-cell subsets (CD3+CD56+NKG2C+, CD3+CD56+NKG2C- and CD3+CD56-NKG2C+) from roughly eight donors had their TCR beta-chain repertoires profiled. Randomly selected healthy volunteers, three men and five women, were used as the eight sequenced donors. Among the eight sequenced donors, only one was HCMV-seronegative, while the other seven were HCMV-seropositive. The libraries were sequenced on Illumina HiSeq 2000/2500, MiSeq or NextSeq, producing 2 x 150 bp reads.

On this clonotype: What this receptor recognizes is not known.

Sequencing instrument: Illumina HiSeq 2000. TCR beta cDNA libraries were prepared using 5'RACE template switching, which introduced a universal primer site and unique molecular identifiers. cDNA synthesis was primed from the TCR beta constant segment, followed by two successive PCR amplification steps. As for how the authors treated the data: MIGEC handled demultiplexing of the reads and grouping by UMI, while MiTCR was used to assemble and quantify clonotypes. To exclude erroneous sequences, any TCR cDNA sequence not supported by at least two reads was discarded. The tcR package was used for downstream repertoire analysis, with clonotypes matched between fractions based on CDR3 nucleotide sequence plus V segment. VDJmatch was used to annotate antigen specificity against VDJdb, with one amino acid substitution in CDR3 allowed. One entry per CDR3 protein sequence results from the TCRdb reprocessing of the reads, with DNA left out. What appears here as the V and J calls and clone size reflects TCRdb's work, not the paper's. The record for this sample contains roughly 300,000 distinct CDR3 sequences. Clones ranked in the top ten supply 4% to 4.5% of the sample.

HCMV serostatus was determined by detecting HCMV-specific IgG in serum with a commercial ELISA kit. Ficoll density gradient centrifugation was used to isolate peripheral blood mononuclear cells from blood. The CDR3 contains 15 residues, cysteine and phenylalanine counted. The DNA is unrecorded. The germline V gene specifies MGHDK as CDR1 and SYGVNS as CDR2. The investigation overall reported the following: In 6 or 7 donors, the dominant CD3+CD56+NKG2C+ clonotypes ranked among the top 10 CD8+ clonotypes, making up about 1.0-8% of CD8+ T cells. Those dominant clonotypes were again the most abundant among CD3+CD56-NKG2C+ cells in a handful of donors, at roughly 25-65%. It remained unclear whether the expanded NKG2C-expressing T cell clones were specific for HCMV antigens.

The specimen was blood T cells: a sorted CD56 or NKG2C T cell subset, CD4+ or CD8+ T cells, or bulk PBMC T cells (not recorded which). The receptor was isolated from a woman between 18 and 70 years old in good health. The rearranged segments are TRBV25-1 and TRBJ2-3; TCRdb calls TRBD2, which cannot be checked without DNA. This receptor carries the CDR3 CASGTSGTTRDTQYF.